This T cell receptor (beta chain) comes out of a study of blood T cells in healthy people across ages. This clonotype has only a few counts. Its antigen is as yet unknown. Study-level results: Naive CD4+ cell counts and diversity both ran higher in long-lived than in aged donors.

Germline V CDR1 and CDR2: DFQATT, SNEGSKA (reference sequence). V lost 0 bases to trimming and J lost 5 bases; unmatched junction nucleotides: 6. This CDR3 comprises 14 residues. PCR was performed a second time for roughly 7 to 12 cycles using a sample-barcoded 5' primer and a J-beta primer mix. TCRdb reprocessed the 5' RACE reads with MiXCR, giving one entry per CDR3 protein. The table has about 1,400,000 distinct CDR3 sequences, roughly 40% seen once. Individuals who donated were healthy Caucasians from Russia aged roughly 6 to 90. Approximately 9.2 milliliters was the volume of peripheral blood drawn from each donor. Isolating PBMCs gave at least 7 million of these cells per sample.

The clonotype originates from a woman aged 18-29 years in good health. Source material: blood. The chain joins TRBV20-1 to TRBJ1-1, with 7 positions matching TRBD1. The CDR3 protein is CSARDDRDRTEAFF. CDR3 sequence (DNA): TGCAGTGCTAGAGACGACAGGGATCGGACTGAAGCTTTCTTT.